This T cell receptor beta chain derives from a study of spatial heterogeneity in lung cancer. Study conclusions and caveats: Relative to follow-up, resection was when ubiquitous expanded tumor TCRs appeared more in blood.

This clonotype was observed a handful of times. The antigen remains undetermined. This CDR3 comprises 16 residues. Per the germline V gene, CDR1 is MNHEY and CDR2 is SVGEGT. V was pared by 5 bases and J by 6 bases, with 12 bases of the junction left unmatched. A unique molecular identifier was carried by every single TCR cDNA molecule. MiXCR was run by TCRdb on the 5' RACE reads, yielding one entry per CDR3 protein. Seen here are about 46,000 distinct CDR3 sequences, roughly 12% observed once, and the top ten hold roughly a third. This sample's time point: blood at routine non-recurrence follow-up after resection. Sequencing of whole RNA from tumor, nontumor lung or frozen PBMC involved no sorting.

This TCR derives from a male donor with early-stage non-small cell lung cancer. Specimen: PBMCs, collected at follow-up. The chain links TRBV6-2 or TRBV6-3 to TRBJ2-3; 9 positions match TRBD2. The CDR3 loop is CASSPGAGGQGDTQYF. Written as DNA, the CDR3 is TGTGCCAGCAGTCCCGGCGCGGGGGGGCAAGGGGATACGCAGTATTTT.